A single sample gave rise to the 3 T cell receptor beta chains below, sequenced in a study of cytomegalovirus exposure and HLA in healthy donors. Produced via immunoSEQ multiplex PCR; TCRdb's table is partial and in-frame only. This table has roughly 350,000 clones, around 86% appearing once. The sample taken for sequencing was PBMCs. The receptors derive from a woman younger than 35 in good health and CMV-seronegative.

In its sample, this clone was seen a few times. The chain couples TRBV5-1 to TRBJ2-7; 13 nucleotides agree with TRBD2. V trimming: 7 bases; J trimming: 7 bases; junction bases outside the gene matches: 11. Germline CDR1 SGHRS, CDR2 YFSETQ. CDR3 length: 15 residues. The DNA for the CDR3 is TGCGCCAGCCGCATACTAGCGGGAGGGCCGGGGGAGCAGTACTTC. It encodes CASRILAGGPGEQYF.

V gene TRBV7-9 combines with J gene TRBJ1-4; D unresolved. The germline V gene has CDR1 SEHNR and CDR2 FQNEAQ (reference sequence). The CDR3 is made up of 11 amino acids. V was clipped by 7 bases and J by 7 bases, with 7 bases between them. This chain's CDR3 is CASTRGEKLFF. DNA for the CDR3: TGTGCCAGCACGCGGGGTGAAAAACTGTTTTTT.

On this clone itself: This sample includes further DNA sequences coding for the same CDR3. The CDR3 nucleotides are TGTGCCAGCAGTTACAGTGGCGGGGGAGGCACTGAAGCTTTCTTT. As protein: CASSYSGGGGTEAFF. V is TRBV6-5 and J is TRBJ1-1, with D tentatively TRBD1 (5 bases). The germline CDR1 and CDR2 sequences are MNHEY and SVGAGI. V lost 2 bases and J lost 4, with 14 bases in between. The CDR3 sequence is 15 residues long.